One TCR beta chain is described in this entry. This sample was included in a study of blood T cell repertoires in COVID-19. Study at large: Spain, Italy and the United States supplied samples that represented acute and convalescent COVID-19.

Profiling relied on immunoSEQ multiplex PCR, and the TCRdb table lists in-frame clones only, not all of them. Here the sample spans some 5,000 clones, about 88% being singletons. This CDR3 has 13 amino acids. Germline assignment: CDR1 SGHNT and CDR2 YYREEE (reference sequence). V dropped 3 bases and J dropped 0 bases, with 6 bases sitting between them. The clonotype comes from a woman of 80 years or more with acute or convalescent COVID-19. Source material: peripheral blood. J is TRBJ2-5 and V is TRBV5-4; D uncertain. The CDR3, as DNA: TGTGCCAGCAGCTATAAAAACCAAGAGACCCAGTACTTC. Translating it yields CASSYKNQETQYF.